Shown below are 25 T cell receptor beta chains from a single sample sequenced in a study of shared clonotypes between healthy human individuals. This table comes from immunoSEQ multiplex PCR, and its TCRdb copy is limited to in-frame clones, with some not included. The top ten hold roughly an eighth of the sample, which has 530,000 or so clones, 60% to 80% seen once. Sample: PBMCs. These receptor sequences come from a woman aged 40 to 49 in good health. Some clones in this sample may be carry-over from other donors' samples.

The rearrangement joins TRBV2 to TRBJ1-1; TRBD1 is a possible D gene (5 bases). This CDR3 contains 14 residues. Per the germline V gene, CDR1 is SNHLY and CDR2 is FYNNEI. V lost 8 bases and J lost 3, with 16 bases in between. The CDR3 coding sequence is TGTGCCAGCCGTTACGGGGCGGAGGACACTGAAGCTTTCTTT. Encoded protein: CASRYGAEDTEAFF.

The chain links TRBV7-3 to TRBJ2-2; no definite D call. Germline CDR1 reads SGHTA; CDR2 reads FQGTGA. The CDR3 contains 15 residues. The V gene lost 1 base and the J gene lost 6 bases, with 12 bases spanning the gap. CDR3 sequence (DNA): TGTGCCAGCAGCTTAATAAGTGGACGCTCCGGGGAGCTGTTTTTT. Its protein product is CASSLISGRSGELFF. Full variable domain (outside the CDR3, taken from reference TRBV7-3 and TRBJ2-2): GAGVSQTPSNKVTEKGKYVELRCDPISGHTALYWYRQSLGQGPEFLIYFQGTGAADDSGLPNDRFFAVRPEGSVSTLKIQRTERGDSAVYLCASSLISGRSGELFFGEGSRLTVL.

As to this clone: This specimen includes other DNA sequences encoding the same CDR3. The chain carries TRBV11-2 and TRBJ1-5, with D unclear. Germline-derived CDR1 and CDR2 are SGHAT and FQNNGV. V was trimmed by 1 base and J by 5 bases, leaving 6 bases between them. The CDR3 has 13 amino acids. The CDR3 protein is CASSLVSDQPQHF. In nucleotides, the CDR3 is TGTGCCAGCAGCTTAGTATCCGATCAGCCCCAGCATTTT.

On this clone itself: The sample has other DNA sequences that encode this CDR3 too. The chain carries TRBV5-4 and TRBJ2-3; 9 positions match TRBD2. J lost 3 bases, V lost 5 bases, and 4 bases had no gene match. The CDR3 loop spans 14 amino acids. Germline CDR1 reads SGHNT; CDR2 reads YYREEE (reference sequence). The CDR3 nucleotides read TGTGCCAGCAGTAGCGGGAGCGGTACAGATACGCAGTATTTT. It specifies CASSSGSGTDTQYF.

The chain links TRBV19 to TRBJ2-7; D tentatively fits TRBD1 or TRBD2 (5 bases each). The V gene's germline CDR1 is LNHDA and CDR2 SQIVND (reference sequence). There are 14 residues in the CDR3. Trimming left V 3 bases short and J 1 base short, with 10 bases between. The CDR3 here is CASSMGRVSYEQYF. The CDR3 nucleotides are TGTGCCAGTAGTATGGGACGGGTTTCCTACGAGCAGTACTTC.

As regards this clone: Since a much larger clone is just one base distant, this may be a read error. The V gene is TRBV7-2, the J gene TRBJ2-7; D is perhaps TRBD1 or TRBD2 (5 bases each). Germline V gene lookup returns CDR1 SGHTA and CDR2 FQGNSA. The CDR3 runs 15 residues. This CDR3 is CVSSLYGTASYEQYF. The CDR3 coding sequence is TGTGTCAGCAGCTTATACGGGACGGCGAGCTACGAGCAGTACTTC.

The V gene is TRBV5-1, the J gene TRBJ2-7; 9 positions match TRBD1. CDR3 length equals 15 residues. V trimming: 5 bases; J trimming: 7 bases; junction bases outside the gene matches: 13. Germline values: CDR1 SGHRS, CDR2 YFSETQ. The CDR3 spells CASSWGVTGGEEQYF. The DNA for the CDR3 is TGCGCCAGCAGTTGGGGAGTCACAGGGGGCGAGGAGCAGTACTTC.

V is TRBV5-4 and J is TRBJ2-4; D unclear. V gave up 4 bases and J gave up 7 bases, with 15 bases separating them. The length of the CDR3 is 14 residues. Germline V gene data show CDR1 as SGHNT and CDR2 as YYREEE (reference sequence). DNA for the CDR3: TGTGCCAGCAGCGGAATGGACGGATCTAACATTCAGTACTTC. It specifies CASSGMDGSNIQYF.

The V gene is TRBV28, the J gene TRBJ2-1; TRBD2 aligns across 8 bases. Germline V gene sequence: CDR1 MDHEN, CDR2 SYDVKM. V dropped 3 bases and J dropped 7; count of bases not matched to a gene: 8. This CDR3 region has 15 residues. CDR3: CASSFQREWRNEQFF. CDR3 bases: TGTGCCAGCAGTTTCCAGCGGGAGTGGCGGAATGAGCAGTTCTTC.

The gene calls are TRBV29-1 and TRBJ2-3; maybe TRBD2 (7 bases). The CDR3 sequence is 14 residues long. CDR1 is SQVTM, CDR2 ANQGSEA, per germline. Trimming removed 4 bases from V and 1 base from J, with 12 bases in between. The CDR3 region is CSVVWGGGTDTQYF. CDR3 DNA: TGCAGCGTTGTTTGGGGGGGCGGCACAGATACGCAGTATTTT.

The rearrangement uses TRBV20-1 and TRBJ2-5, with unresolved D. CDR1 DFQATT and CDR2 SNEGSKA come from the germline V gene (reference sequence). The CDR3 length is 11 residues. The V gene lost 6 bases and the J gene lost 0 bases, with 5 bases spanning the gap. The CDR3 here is CSAKDQETQYF. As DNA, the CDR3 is TGCAGTGCAAAAGACCAAGAGACCCAGTACTTC.

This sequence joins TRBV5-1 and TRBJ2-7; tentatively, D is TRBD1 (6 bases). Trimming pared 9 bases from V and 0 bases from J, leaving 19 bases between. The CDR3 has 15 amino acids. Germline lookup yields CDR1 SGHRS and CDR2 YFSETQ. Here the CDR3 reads CATKLTGADSYEQYF. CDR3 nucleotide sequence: TGCGCCACCAAACTGACAGGAGCCGACTCCTACGAGCAGTACTTC. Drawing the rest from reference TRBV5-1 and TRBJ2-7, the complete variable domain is KAGVTQTPRYLIKTRGQQVTLSCSPISGHRSVSWYQQTPGQGLQFLFEYFSETQRNKGNFPGRFSGRQFSNSRSEMNVSTLELGDSALYLCATKLTGADSYEQYFGPGTRLTVT.

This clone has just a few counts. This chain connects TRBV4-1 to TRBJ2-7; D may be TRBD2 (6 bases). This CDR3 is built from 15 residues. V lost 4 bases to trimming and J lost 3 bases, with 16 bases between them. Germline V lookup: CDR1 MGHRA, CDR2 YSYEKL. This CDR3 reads CASSPTQLAYYEQYF. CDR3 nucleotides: TGCGCCAGCAGCCCCACCCAACTAGCTTACTACGAGCAGTACTTC.

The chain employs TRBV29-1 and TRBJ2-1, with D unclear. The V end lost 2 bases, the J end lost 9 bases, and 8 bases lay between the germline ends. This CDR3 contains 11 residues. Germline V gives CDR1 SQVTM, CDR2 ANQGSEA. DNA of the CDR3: TGCAGCGTTGAACCCTCGAGTGAGCAGTTCTTC. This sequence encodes CSVEPSSEQFF.

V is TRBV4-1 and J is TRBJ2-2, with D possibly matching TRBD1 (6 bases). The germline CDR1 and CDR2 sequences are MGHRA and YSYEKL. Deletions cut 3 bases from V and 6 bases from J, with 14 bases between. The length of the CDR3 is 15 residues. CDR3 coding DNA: TGCGCCAGCAGCCACAATCGACAGGTACCCGGGGAGCTGTTTTTT. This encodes CASSHNRQVPGELFF.

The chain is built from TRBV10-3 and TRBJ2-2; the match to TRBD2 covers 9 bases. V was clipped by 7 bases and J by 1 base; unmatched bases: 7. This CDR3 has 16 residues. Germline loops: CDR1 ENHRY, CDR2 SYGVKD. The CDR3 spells CAITSSGSLNTGELFF. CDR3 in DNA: TGTGCCATCACTAGTAGCGGGAGCCTGAACACCGGGGAGCTGTTTTTT.

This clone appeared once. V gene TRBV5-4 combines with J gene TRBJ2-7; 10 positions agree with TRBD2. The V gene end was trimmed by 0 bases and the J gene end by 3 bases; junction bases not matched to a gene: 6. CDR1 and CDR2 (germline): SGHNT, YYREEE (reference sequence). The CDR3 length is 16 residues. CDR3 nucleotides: TGTGCCAGCAGCTTGGGTAAGCGGACTAGCGGCTACGAGCAGTACTTC. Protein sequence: CASSLGKRTSGYEQYF.

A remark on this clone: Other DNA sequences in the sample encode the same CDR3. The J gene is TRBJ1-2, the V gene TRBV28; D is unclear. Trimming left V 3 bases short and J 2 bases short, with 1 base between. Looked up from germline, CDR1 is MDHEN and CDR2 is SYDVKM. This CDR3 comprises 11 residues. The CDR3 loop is CASSFNYGYTF. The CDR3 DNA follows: TGTGCCAGCAGTTTCAACTATGGCTACACCTTC.

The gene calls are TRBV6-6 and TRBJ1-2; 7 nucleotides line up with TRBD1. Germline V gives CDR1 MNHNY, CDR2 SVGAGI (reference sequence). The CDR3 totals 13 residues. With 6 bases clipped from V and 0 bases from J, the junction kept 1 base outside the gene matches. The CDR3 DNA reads TGTGCCAGCAGACAGGGGACTAACTATGGCTACACCTTC. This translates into CASRQGTNYGYTF.

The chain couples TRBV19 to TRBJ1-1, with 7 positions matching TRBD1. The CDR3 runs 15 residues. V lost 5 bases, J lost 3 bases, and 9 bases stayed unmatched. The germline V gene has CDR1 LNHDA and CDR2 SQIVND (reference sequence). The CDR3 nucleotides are TGTGCCAGTAGTCCCAGACAGGGATGGGACACTGAAGCTTTCTTT. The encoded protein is CASSPRQGWDTEAFF.

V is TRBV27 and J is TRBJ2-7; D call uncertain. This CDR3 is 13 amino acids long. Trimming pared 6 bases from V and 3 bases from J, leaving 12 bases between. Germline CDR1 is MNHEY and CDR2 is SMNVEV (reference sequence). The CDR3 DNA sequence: TGTGCCAGCAGCAGAACTACTAACTACGAGCAGTACTTC. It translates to CASSRTTNYEQYF.

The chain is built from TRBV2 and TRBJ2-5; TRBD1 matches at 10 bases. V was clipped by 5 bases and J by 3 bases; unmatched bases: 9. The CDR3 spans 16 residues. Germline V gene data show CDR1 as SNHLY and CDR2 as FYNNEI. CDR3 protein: CASSLYGTGVEETQYF. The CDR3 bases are TGTGCCAGCAGTCTCTACGGGACAGGGGTAGAAGAGACCCAGTACTTC.

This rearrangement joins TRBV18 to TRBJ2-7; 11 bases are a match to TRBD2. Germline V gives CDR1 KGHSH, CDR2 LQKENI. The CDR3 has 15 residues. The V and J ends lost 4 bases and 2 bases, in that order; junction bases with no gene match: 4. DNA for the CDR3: TGTGCCAGCTCACAGGTAGCGGGAGGGACCTACGAGCAGTACTTC. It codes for CASSQVAGGTYEQYF.

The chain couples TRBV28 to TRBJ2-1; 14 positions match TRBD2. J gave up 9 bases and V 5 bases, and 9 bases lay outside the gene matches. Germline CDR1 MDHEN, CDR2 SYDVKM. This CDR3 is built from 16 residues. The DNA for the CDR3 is TGTGCCAGCAGTCCCTCGACTAGCGGGAGGGCCACTGAGCAGTTCTTC. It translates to CASSPSTSGRATEQFF.

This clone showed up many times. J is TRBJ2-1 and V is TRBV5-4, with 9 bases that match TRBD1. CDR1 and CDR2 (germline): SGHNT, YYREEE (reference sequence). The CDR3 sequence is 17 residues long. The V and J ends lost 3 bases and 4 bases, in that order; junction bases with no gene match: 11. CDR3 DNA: TGTGCCAGCAGCTGGGGAGCGACAGGGGGGATGTACAATGAGCAGTTCTTC. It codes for CASSWGATGGMYNEQFF.